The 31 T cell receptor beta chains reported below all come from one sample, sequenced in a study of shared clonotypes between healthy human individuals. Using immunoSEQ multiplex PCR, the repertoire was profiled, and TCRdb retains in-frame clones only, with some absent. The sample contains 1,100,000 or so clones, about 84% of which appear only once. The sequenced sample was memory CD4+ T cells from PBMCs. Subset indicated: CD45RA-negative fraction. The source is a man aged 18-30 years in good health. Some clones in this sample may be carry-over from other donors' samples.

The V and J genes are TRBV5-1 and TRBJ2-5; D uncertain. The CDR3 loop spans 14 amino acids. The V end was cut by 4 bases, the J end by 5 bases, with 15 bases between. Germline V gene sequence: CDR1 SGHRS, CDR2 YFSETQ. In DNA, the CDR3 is TGCGCCAGCAGCCTCCAGGTCACCCAGGAGACCCAGTACTTC. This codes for CASSLQVTQETQYF.

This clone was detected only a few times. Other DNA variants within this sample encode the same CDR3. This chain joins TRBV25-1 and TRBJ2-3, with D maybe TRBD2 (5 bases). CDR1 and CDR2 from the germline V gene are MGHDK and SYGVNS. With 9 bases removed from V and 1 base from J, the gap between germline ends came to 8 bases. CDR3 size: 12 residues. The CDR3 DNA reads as TGTGCCAGTTCGCGGGGCACAGATACGCAGTATTTT. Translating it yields CASSRGTDTQYF. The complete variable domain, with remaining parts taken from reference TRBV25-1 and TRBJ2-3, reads EADIYQTPRYLVIGTGKKITLECSQTMGHDKMYWYQQDPGMELHLIHYSYGVNSTEKGDLSSESTVSRIRTEHFPLTLESARPSHTSQYLCASSRGTDTQYFGPGTRLTVL.

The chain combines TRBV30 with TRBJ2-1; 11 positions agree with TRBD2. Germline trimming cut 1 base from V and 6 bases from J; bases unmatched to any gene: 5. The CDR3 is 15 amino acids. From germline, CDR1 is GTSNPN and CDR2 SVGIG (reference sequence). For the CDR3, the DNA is TGTGCCTGGAGTGCTAGCGGGAGGACGATCAATGAGCAGTTCTTC. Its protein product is CAWSASGRTINEQFF.

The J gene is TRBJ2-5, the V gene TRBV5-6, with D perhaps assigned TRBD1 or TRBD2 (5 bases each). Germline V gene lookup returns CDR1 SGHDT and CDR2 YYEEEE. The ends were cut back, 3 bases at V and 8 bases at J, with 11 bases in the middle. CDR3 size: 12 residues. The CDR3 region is CASSSGGLTQYF. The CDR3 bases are TGTGCCAGCAGCTCTGGGGGATTAACCCAGTACTTC.

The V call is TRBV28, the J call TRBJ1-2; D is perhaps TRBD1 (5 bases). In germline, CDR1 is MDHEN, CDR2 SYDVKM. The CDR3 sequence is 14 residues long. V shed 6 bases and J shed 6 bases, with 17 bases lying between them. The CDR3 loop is CASRPGRSGDGYTF. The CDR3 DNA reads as TGTGCCAGCAGACCGGGACGCTCTGGGGATGGCTACACCTTC.

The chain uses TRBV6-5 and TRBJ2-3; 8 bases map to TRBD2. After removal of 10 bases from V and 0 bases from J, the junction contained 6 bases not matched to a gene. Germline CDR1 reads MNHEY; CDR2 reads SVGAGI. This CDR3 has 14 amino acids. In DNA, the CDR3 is TGTGCCATAGGACTAGCCACTAGCACAGATACGCAGTATTTT. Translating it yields CAIGLATSTDTQYF.

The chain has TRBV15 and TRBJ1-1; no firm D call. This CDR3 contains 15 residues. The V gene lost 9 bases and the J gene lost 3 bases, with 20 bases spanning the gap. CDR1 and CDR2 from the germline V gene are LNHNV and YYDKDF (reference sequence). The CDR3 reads CATRVGGPLDTEAFF. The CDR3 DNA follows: TGTGCCACTAGGGTTGGCGGGCCCCTTGACACTGAAGCTTTCTTT.

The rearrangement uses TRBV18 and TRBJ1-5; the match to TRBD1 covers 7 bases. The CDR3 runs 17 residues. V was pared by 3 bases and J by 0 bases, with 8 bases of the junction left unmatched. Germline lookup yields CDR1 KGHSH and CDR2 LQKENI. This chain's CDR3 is CASSPYAGTDSNQPQHF. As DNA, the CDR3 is TGTGCCAGCTCACCCTACGCCGGGACAGATAGCAATCAGCCCCAGCATTTT.

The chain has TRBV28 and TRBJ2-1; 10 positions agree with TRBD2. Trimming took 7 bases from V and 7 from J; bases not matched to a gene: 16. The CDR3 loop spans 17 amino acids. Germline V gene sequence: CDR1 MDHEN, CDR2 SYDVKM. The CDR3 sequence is CASTSPRASGSRNEQFF. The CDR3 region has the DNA TGTGCCAGCACCTCCCCCAGGGCTAGCGGGAGTAGGAATGAGCAGTTCTTC. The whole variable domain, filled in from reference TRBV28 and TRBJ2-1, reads DVKVTQSSRYLVKRTGEKVFLECVQDMDHENMFWYRQDPGLGLRLIYFSYDVKMKEKGDIPEGYSVSREKKERFSLILESASTNQTSMYLCASTSPRASGSRNEQFFGPGTRLTVL.

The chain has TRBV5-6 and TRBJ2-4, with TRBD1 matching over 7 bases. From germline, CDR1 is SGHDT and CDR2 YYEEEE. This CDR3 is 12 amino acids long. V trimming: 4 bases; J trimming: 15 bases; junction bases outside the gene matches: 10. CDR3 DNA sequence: TGTGCCAGCAGCATCCGGGACAGCCCTTTGTACTTC. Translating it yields CASSIRDSPLYF.

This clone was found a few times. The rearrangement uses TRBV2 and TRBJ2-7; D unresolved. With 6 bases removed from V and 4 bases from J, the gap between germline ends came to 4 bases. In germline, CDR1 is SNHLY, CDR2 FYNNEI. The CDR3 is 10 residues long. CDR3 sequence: CASREYEQYF. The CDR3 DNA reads TGTGCCAGCAGGGAATACGAGCAGTACTTC. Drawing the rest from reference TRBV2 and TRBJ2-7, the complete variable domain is EPEVTQTPSHQVTQMGQEVILRCVPISNHLYFYWYRQILGQKVEFLVSFYNNEISEKSEIFDDQFSVERPDGSNFTLKIRSTKLEDSAMYFCASREYEQYFGPGTRLTVT.

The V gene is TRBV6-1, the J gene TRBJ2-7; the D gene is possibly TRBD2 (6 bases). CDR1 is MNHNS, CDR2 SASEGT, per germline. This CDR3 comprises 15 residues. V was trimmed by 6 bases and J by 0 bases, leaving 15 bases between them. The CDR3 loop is CASRGEATDSYEQYF. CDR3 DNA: TGTGCCAGCAGAGGGGAGGCGACGGACTCCTACGAGCAGTACTTC.

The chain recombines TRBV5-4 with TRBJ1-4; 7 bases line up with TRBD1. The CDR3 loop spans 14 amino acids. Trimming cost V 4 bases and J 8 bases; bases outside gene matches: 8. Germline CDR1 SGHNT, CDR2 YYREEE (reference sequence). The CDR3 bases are TGTGCCAGCAGCACGGGACAGATCCGGGAAAAACTGTTTTTT. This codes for CASSTGQIREKLFF.

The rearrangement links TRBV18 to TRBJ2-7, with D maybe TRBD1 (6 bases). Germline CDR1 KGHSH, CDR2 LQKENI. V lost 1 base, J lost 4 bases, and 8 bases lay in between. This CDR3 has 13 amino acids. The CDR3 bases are TGTGCCAGCTCACCACGGACAGATTACGAGCAGTACTTC. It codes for CASSPRTDYEQYF.

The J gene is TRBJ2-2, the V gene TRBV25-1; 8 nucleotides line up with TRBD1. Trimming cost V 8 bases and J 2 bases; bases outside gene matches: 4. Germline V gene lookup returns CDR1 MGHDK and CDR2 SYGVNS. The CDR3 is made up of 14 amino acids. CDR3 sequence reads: CASLGQGNTGELFF. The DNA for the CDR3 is TGTGCCAGCCTCGGACAGGGAAACACCGGGGAGCTGTTTTTT.

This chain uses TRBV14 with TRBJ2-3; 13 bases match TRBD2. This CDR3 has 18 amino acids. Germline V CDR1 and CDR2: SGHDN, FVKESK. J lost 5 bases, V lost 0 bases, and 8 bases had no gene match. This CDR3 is CASSQEGLAGAVGDTQYF. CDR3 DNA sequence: TGTGCCAGCAGCCAAGAAGGACTAGCGGGAGCGGTGGGAGATACGCAGTATTTT.

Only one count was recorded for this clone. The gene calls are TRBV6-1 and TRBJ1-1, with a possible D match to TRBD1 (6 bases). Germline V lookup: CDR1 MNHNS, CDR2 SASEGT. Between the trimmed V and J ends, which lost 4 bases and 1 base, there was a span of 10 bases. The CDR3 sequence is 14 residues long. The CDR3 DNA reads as TGTGCCAGCAGTGTGGGGACACCGAACACTGAAGCTTTCTTT. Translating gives CASSVGTPNTEAFF.

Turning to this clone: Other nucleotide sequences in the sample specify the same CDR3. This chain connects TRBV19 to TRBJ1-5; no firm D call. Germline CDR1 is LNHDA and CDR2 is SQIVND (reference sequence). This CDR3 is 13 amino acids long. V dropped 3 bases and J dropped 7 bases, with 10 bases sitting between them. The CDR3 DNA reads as TGTGCCAGTAGTATCGAGGGCCGACAGCCCCAGCATTTT. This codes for CASSIEGRQPQHF.

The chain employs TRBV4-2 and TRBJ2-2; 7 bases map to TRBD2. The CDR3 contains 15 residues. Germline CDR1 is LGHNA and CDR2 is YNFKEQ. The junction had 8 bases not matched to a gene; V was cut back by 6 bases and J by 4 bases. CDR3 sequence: CASSPVLAATGELFF. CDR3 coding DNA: TGTGCCAGCAGTCCCGTTCTAGCGGCCACCGGGGAGCTGTTTTTT.

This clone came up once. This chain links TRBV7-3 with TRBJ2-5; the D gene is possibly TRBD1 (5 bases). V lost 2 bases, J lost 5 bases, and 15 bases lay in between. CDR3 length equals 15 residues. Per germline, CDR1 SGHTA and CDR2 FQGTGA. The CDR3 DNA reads TGTGCCAGCAGCTTACTTTCAGGGATAGGGGAGACCCAGTACTTC. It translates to CASSLLSGIGETQYF.

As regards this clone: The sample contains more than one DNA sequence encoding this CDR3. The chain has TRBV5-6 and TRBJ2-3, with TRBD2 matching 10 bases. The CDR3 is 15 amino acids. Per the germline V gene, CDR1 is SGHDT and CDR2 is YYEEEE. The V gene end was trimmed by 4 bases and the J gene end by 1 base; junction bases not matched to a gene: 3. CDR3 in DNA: TGTGCCAGCAGCCCCACTAGCGGGGGCACAGATACGCAGTATTTT. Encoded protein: CASSPTSGGTDTQYF.

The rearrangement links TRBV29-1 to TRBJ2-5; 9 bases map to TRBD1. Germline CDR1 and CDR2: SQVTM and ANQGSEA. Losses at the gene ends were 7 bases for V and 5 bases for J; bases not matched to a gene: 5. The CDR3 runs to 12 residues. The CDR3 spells CSARQGGETQYF. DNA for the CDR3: TGCAGCGCCCGACAGGGGGGGGAGACCCAGTACTTC.

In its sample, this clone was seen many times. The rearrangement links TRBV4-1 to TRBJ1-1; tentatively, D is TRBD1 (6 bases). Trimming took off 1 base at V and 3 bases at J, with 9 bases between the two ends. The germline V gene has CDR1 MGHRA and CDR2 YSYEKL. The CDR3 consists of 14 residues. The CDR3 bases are TGCGCCAGCAGCCAAGTTCCAGGGGACACTGAAGCTTTCTTT. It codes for CASSQVPGDTEAFF.

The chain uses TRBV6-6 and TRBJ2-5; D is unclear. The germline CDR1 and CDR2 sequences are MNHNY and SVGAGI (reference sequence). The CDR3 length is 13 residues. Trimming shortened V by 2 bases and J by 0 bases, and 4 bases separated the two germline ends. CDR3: CASSYPNQETQYF. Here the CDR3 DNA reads TGTGCCAGCAGTTACCCCAACCAAGAGACCCAGTACTTC.

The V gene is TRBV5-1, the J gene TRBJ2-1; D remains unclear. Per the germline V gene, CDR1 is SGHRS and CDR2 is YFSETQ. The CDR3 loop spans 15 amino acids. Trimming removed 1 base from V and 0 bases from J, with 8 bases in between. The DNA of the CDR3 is TGCGCCAGCAGCTTGTTCCCGGGCTCCTACAATGAGCAGTTCTTC. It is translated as CASSLFPGSYNEQFF.

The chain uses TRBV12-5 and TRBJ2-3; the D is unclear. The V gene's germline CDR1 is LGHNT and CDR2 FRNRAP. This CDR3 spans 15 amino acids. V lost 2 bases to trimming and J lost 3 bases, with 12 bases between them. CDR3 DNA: TGTGCTAGTGGTTTGTATACGGGTTTGACAGATACGCAGTATTTT. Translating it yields CASGLYTGLTDTQYF.

CDR3 bases: TGTGCCAGCAGCTCCCGAGGGTTTCTGAACGGGACATTTAACTATGGCTACACCTTC. It is translated as CASSSRGFLNGTFNYGYTF. The genes are TRBV7-8 and TRBJ1-2; the D gene is possibly TRBD1 (6 bases). The CDR3 contains 19 residues. The germline V gene has CDR1 SGHVS and CDR2 FQNEAQ. Trimming pared 4 bases from V and 1 base from J, leaving 25 bases between.

The CDR3 loop reads CASSERGRGSTDTQYF. As DNA, the CDR3 is TGCGCCAGCAGTGAGCGGGGGCGGGGAAGCACAGATACGCAGTATTTT. The rearrangement uses TRBV10-2 and TRBJ2-3, with D tentatively TRBD1 or TRBD2 (6 bases each). The germline CDR1 and CDR2 sequences are WSHSY and SAAADI. V was cut by 2 bases and J by 0 bases, with 12 bases left in between. The CDR3 has 16 amino acids.

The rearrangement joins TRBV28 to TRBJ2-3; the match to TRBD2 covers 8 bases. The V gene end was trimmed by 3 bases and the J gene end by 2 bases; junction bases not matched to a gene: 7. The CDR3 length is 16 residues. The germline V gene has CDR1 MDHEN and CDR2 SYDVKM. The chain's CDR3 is CASSFGQRGPTDTQYF. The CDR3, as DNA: TGTGCCAGCAGTTTCGGCCAGCGGGGGCCCACAGATACGCAGTATTTT. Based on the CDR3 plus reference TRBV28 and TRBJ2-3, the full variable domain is DVKVTQSSRYLVKRTGEKVFLECVQDMDHENMFWYRQDPGLGLRLIYFSYDVKMKEKGDIPEGYSVSREKKERFSLILESASTNQTSMYLCASSFGQRGPTDTQYFGPGTRLTVL.

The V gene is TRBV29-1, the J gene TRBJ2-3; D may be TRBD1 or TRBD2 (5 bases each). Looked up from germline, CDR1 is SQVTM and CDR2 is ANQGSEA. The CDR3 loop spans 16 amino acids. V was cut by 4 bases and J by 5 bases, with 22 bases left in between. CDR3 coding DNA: TGCAGCGTTGGGGACGAGACACTACCATCCGGAGATACGCAGTATTTT. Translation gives CSVGDETLPSGDTQYF.

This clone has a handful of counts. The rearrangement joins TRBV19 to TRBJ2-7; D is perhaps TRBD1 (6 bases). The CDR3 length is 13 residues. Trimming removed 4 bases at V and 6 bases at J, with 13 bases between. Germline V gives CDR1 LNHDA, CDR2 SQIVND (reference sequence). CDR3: CASSRTARGEQYF. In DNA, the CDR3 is TGTGCCAGTAGTAGGACAGCGAGGGGCGAGCAGTACTTC.